One sample yielded the 31 T cell receptor beta chains listed below, sequenced in a study of regulatory T cells in long-lasting Graves disease. Building of the TCR beta libraries involved iRepertoire HTBI primers and Arm-PCR of CDR3 regions. MiXCR, run by TCRdb on the multiplex PCR reads, gives a single entry per CDR3 protein. This sample carries 700,000 or so distinct CDR3 sequences, 25% to 35% of them seen once, and the ten largest clones take under 50%. As to time point: persistent/refractory GD, antithyroid drugs over 5 years with positive TRAb. RNA from PBMCs was the source of the TCR library. Here the sequenced sample was peripheral blood mononuclear cells (PBMCs), taken when the disease was refractory, from a patient treated with antithyroid drugs. The receptors come from a female donor with Graves disease.

The rearrangement uses TRBV29-1 and TRBJ1-2; 7 nucleotides align to TRBD1. The J segment lost 9 bases and the V segment lost 3 bases, leaving 10 bases of the junction unmatched. The CDR3 is 13 residues long. In germline, CDR1 is SQVTM, CDR2 ANQGSEA. The CDR3 sequence: CSVDTGAALSYTF. In DNA, the CDR3 is TGCAGCGTTGACACAGGGGCTGCGTTGAGCTACACCTTC.

The chain links TRBV27 to TRBJ2-5; D is possibly TRBD1 or TRBD2 (6 bases each). The CDR3 is made up of 16 amino acids. Trimming cost V 5 bases and J 4 bases, with 20 bases left between them. Germline CDR1 reads MNHEY; CDR2 reads SMNVEV (reference sequence). For the CDR3, the DNA is TGTGCCAGCAGTCGCCGGGAATGGGGGGCTACAGAGACCCAGTACTTC. It specifies CASSRREWGATETQYF.

The gene calls are TRBV12-3 or TRBV12-4 and TRBJ1-1; D call uncertain. V lost 6 bases and J lost 3, with 11 bases in between. The CDR3 totals 13 residues. DNA for the CDR3: TGTGCCAGCAGACTCCTAATGGACACTGAAGCTTTCTTT. This codes for CASRLLMDTEAFF.

This clonotype was observed a handful of times. The chain joins TRBV12-5 to TRBJ2-2; the D is unclear. The V end was cut by 3 bases, the J end by 2 bases, with 7 bases between. The germline gives CDR1 LGHNT, CDR2 FRNRAP. The CDR3 sequence is 14 residues long. The CDR3 bases are TGTGCTAGTGGTTTCCCCTCCAACACCGGGGAGCTGTTTTTT. Protein sequence: CASGFPSNTGELFF.

This clonotype was picked up a small number of times. The CDR3 sequence is CSPRRGSYEQYF. CDR3 coding DNA: TGCAGCCCTAGGCGGGGGAGTTACGAGCAGTACTTC. V usage is TRBV29-1 and J usage is TRBJ2-7; 7 nucleotides line up with TRBD2. V shed 8 bases and J 4 bases; nucleotides not matched to a gene: 8. CDR1 is SQVTM, CDR2 ANQGSEA, per germline. The CDR3 length is 12 residues.

The CDR3 nucleotides are TGTGCCAGCAGCGCAGGACAGTTCAGCAATCAGCCCCAGCATTTT. Its protein is CASSAGQFSNQPQHF. The chain is built from TRBV5-6 and TRBJ1-5; possibly TRBD1 for D (6 bases). Per the germline V gene, CDR1 is SGHDT and CDR2 is YYEEEE. This CDR3 region has 15 residues. Trimming took off 4 bases at V and 1 base at J, with 12 bases between the two ends.

This clonotype was counted between two and nine times. The chain couples TRBV2 to TRBJ2-7; D possibly corresponds to TRBD1 (6 bases). Trimming pared 4 bases from V and 3 bases from J, leaving 13 bases between. Germline V lookup: CDR1 SNHLY, CDR2 FYNNEI. The CDR3 runs 14 residues. CDR3 in DNA: TGTGCCAGCAGTGGAAACAGGGATTTCTACGAGCAGTACTTC. Translation: CASSGNRDFYEQYF.

A word on this clonotype: Being one base from a much bigger clone, this may be a read error. The chain links TRBV28 to TRBJ2-5, with 16 nucleotides matching TRBD2. The trim removed 6 bases at V and 5 bases at J, leaving 6 bases unmatched. The CDR3 is 16 residues long. Germline-derived CDR1 and CDR2 are MDHEN and SYDVKM. In DNA form, the CDR3 reads TGTGCCAGCAGCTTCGCGGGACTAGCGGGAGGGGAGACCCAGTACTTC. Protein sequence: CASSFAGLAGGETQYF.

This clonotype was counted only a few times. The CDR3 DNA is TGTGCCAGTAGTGCAGACAGCCCAACCACTGAAGCTTTCTTT. Translation gives CASSADSPTTEAFF. V is TRBV19 and J is TRBJ1-1, with TRBD1 as a possible D gene (5 bases). The V gene lost 5 bases and the J gene lost 4 bases, with 14 bases spanning the gap. The CDR3 has 14 residues. Germline V gene data show CDR1 as LNHDA and CDR2 as SQIVND (reference sequence).

This rearrangement joins TRBV7-8 to TRBJ1-1, with D uncertain. This CDR3 is 13 amino acids long. V lost 5 bases and J lost 1, with 8 bases in between. Germline V lookup: CDR1 SGHVS, CDR2 FQNEAQ. CDR3 in amino acids: CASSNRPNTEAFF. CDR3 DNA sequence: TGTGCCAGCAGCAACCGACCGAACACTGAAGCTTTCTTT.

The V call is TRBV6-9, the J call TRBJ1-2; D unresolved. With 3 bases removed from V and 6 bases from J, the gap between germline ends came to 14 bases. Looked up from germline, CDR1 is MNHGY and CDR2 is SVAAGI. CDR3 length: 14 residues. For the CDR3, the DNA is TGTGCCAGCAGTTACGGTCTCTCGACCCATGGCTACACCTTC. Translating gives CASSYGLSTHGYTF.

This chain connects TRBV18 to TRBJ1-1; D might be TRBD1 (6 bases). Trimming shortened V by 3 bases and J by 9 bases, and 11 bases separated the two germline ends. Germline CDR1 reads KGHSH; CDR2 reads LQKENI. The CDR3 is 12 amino acids. This chain's CDR3 is CASSPTGFQAFF. The CDR3 DNA reads TGTGCCAGCTCACCCACAGGGTTTCAAGCTTTCTTT.

This clonotype was seen only a few times. J is TRBJ1-1 and V is TRBV27; D is uncertain. CDR3 length: 13 residues. Trimming shortened V by 10 bases and J by 0 bases, and 12 bases separated the two germline ends. Germline-derived CDR1 and CDR2 are MNHEY and SMNVEV (reference sequence). CDR3 bases: TGTGCCACCTCTACCAGCTTGAACACTGAAGCTTTCTTT. As protein: CATSTSLNTEAFF.

J is TRBJ2-5 and V is TRBV5-6; 7 nucleotides align to TRBD1. Looked up from germline, CDR1 is SGHDT and CDR2 is YYEEEE. After removal of 4 bases from V and 11 bases from J, the junction contained 14 bases not matched to a gene. The length of the CDR3 is 14 residues. DNA for the CDR3: TGTGCCAGCAGCACACAGGGGCTACAGGGTGAGCAGTACTTC. Translated, it gives CASSTQGLQGEQYF.

The chain links TRBV11-2 to TRBJ2-2, with 12 bases lining up with TRBD2. The V gene's germline CDR1 is SGHAT and CDR2 FQNNGV. After removal of 8 bases from V and 3 bases from J, the junction contained 4 bases not matched to a gene. CDR3 size: 15 residues. The CDR3 protein is CASGRLAGDTGELFF. The CDR3 DNA follows: TGTGCCAGCGGCAGACTAGCGGGAGACACCGGGGAGCTGTTTTTT. Combining the CDR3 with reference TRBV11-2 and TRBJ2-2 gives the whole variable domain EAGVAQSPRYKIIEKRQSVAFWCNPISGHATLYWYQQILGQGPKLLIQFQNNGVVDDSQLPKDRFSAERLKGVDSTLKIQPAKLEDSAVYLCASGRLAGDTGELFFGEGSRLTVL.

This chain uses TRBV19 with TRBJ2-2, with 8 bases fitting TRBD2. With 5 bases clipped from V and 2 bases from J, the junction kept 7 bases outside the gene matches. This CDR3 is built from 16 residues. Germline V lookup: CDR1 LNHDA, CDR2 SQIVND (reference sequence). Here the CDR3 DNA reads TGTGCCAGTAGTCGGCCGGGAGGGCTAAACACCGGGGAGCTGTTTTTT. Translation gives CASSRPGGLNTGELFF.

The chain combines TRBV6-1 with TRBJ2-5; 9 bases are shared with TRBD2. Trimming removed 6 bases from V and 4 bases from J; junction bases left unmatched: 12. This CDR3 spans 16 amino acids. Germline CDR1 and CDR2: MNHNS and SASEGT. The CDR3: CASSRGAGGLLETQYF. As DNA, the CDR3 is TGTGCCAGCAGCCGGGGGGCGGGAGGGTTACTAGAGACCCAGTACTTC.

The chain has TRBV10-2 and TRBJ1-1, with D hard to call. Germline lookup yields CDR1 WSHSY and CDR2 SAAADI. This CDR3 is 14 amino acids long. Trimming took 4 bases from V and 5 from J, leaving 14 bases between them. CDR3 sequence: CASSARKTGTEAFF. CDR3 nucleotide sequence: TGCGCCAGCAGTGCTCGGAAAACGGGGACTGAAGCTTTCTTT.

The chain joins TRBV5-1 to TRBJ2-7; 7 bases are a match to TRBD2. Germline V lookup: CDR1 SGHRS, CDR2 YFSETQ. This CDR3 contains 15 residues. V dropped 2 bases and J dropped 2; count of bases not matched to a gene: 7. As DNA, the CDR3 is TGCGCCAGCAGCTTCTCCCTAGCGGCCCCCTACGAGCAGTACTTC. It encodes CASSFSLAAPYEQYF.

The rearrangement links TRBV5-1 to TRBJ2-7; 9 bases agree with TRBD2. V lost 1 base, J lost 2 bases, and 4 bases stayed unmatched. The CDR3 extends over 15 amino acids. Germline values: CDR1 SGHRS, CDR2 YFSETQ. CDR3: CASSLLPSGAYEQYF. The DNA of the CDR3 is TGCGCCAGCAGCTTGTTACCTAGCGGGGCCTACGAGCAGTACTTC.

This chain links TRBV12-3 or TRBV12-4 with TRBJ2-2, with 12 nucleotides matching TRBD2. V lost 6 bases to trimming and J lost 6 bases; unmatched junction nucleotides: 5. The CDR3 length is 15 residues. CDR3 sequence reads: CASRSTSGSAGELFF. The CDR3, as DNA: TGTGCCAGCAGATCGACTAGCGGGAGCGCCGGGGAGCTGTTTTTT.

The chain uses TRBV28 and TRBJ2-7, with unresolved D. Trimming stripped 7 bases from V and 2 bases from J, with 12 bases between. The CDR3 spans 13 residues. From germline, CDR1 is MDHEN and CDR2 SYDVKM. CDR3 region: CASTDSIPYEQYF. CDR3 bases: TGTGCCAGCACAGACTCCATTCCCTACGAGCAGTACTTC.

In this sample, this clonotype turned up once. This CDR3 fails to terminate in the conserved phenylalanine or tryptophan, so it likely reflects a read error. This sequence joins TRBV29-1 and TRBJ1-6, with 8 positions matching TRBD1. CDR3 size: 14 residues. CDR1 is SQVTM and CDR2 is ANQGSEA in the germline V gene. With 4 bases clipped from V and 5 bases from J, the junction kept 4 bases outside the gene matches. The CDR3 reads CSVGGQGDNSPLHV. Written as DNA, the CDR3 is TGCAGCGTTGGCGGACAGGGCGATAATTCACCCCTCCACGTT.

The chain uses TRBV20-1 and TRBJ1-4; D remains unclear. Trimming stripped 1 base from V and 4 bases from J, with 16 bases between. The CDR3 length is 16 residues. CDR1 and CDR2 from the germline V gene are DFQATT and SNEGSKA (reference sequence). CDR3 in DNA: TGCAGTGCTAGAGGATGGGCAATACCCCATAATGAAAAACTGTTTTTT. It yields the protein CSARGWAIPHNEKLFF.

This clonotype was observed a few times. V and J are TRBV4-1 and TRBJ1-2; TRBD1 might be the D (6 bases). Per the germline V gene, CDR1 is MGHRA and CDR2 is YSYEKL. Trimming cost V 3 bases and J 4 bases, with 21 bases left between them. The CDR3 is made up of 17 amino acids. CDR3 sequence: CASSQNPARGTPYGYTF. DNA for the CDR3: TGCGCCAGCAGCCAGAATCCTGCCCGCGGGACACCCTATGGCTACACCTTC.

This clonotype was counted between two and nine times. The chain employs TRBV28 and TRBJ1-1, with D perhaps TRBD1 (6 bases). The ends were cut back, 7 bases at V and 5 bases at J, with 14 bases in the middle. CDR1 and CDR2 (germline): MDHEN, SYDVKM. The CDR3 spans 13 residues. This chain's CDR3 is CASNLPGATEAFF. Here the CDR3 DNA reads TGTGCCAGCAATCTTCCAGGGGCTACTGAAGCTTTCTTT.

This clonotype came up many times. V gene TRBV28 combines with J gene TRBJ1-2; D unclear. Germline CDR1 is MDHEN and CDR2 is SYDVKM. Deletions cut 5 bases from V and 1 base from J, with 11 bases between. The CDR3 spans 14 residues. The CDR3 bases are TGTGCCAGCAGTCAACCCCCCCATAACTATGGCTACACCTTC. Residues: CASSQPPHNYGYTF.

This clonotype was observed many times. The chain is built from TRBV24-1 and TRBJ2-5; possibly TRBD2 for D (6 bases). The CDR3 is 15 residues long. Trimming removed 3 bases at V and 5 bases at J, with 15 bases between. The germline CDR1 and CDR2 sequences are KGHDR and SFDVKD. CDR3 DNA sequence: TGTGCCACCAGTGATGTTGTCGGGGGTTCGGAGACCCAGTACTTC. This translates into CATSDVVGGSETQYF.

This clonotype has more than one count but fewer than ten. V and J are TRBV29-1 and TRBJ1-2; TRBD1 might be the D (6 bases). Germline CDR1 is SQVTM and CDR2 is ANQGSEA. The CDR3 is made up of 13 amino acids. V was shortened by 0 bases and J by 6 bases, with 11 bases between the two germline ends. Here the CDR3 reads CSVEDRGTDGYTF. For the CDR3, the DNA is TGCAGCGTTGAAGACAGGGGTACCGATGGCTACACCTTC.

Many counts were recorded for this clonotype. The chain uses TRBV6-1 and TRBJ1-6; TRBD1 might be the D (5 bases). V lost 6 bases and J 10 bases, leaving 13 bases between the germline ends. Germline loops: CDR1 MNHNS, CDR2 SASEGT. This CDR3 has 13 residues. CDR3 coding DNA: TGTGCCAGCAGGGGGGAAGGCTACTCACCCCTCCACTTT. Translating it yields CASRGEGYSPLHF.

There are many counts of this clonotype. V gene TRBV28 combines with J gene TRBJ1-1; TRBD1 matches at 8 bases. The CDR3 length is 16 residues. V lost 5 bases to trimming and J lost 0 bases; unmatched junction nucleotides: 8. Germline V gene lookup returns CDR1 MDHEN and CDR2 SYDVKM. The CDR3 nucleotides read TGTGCCAGCAGTCCGACAGGGGCAATACTGAACACTGAAGCTTTCTTT. Protein: CASSPTGAILNTEAFF. Variable domain in full (rest from reference TRBV28 and TRBJ1-1): DVKVTQSSRYLVKRTGEKVFLECVQDMDHENMFWYRQDPGLGLRLIYFSYDVKMKEKGDIPEGYSVSREKKERFSLILESASTNQTSMYLCASSPTGAILNTEAFFGQGTRLTVV.